This T cell receptor (beta chain) was sequenced during a study of naive and memory T cell subsets (dated 2017 in TCRdb). Background for the entire study: Sorted naive and memory T cell subsets from peripheral blood were analyzed in the study using a UMI-based, open-source pipeline for TCR alpha and beta sequencing. Complete agreement was observed between the functional CMV T cell responses and the IgG serology results. RNA was DNase-treated and reverse transcribed with TCR constant-region primers, mostly using SuperScript III.

Trimming takes 2 bases off V and 4 bases off J; junction bases not matched to a gene: 6. The CDR3, cysteine through phenylalanine, is 15 amino acids long. Only the CDR3 part of the read is kept: 45 bases, read in frame from the first base. This clonotype has a single count. The antigen this receptor binds is unknown. Per-base quality was not reported, and no clone a single base away is much larger than it. From the second PCR step on, the TCR alpha and beta chain libraries were amplified in separate reactions. Donor CMV status was determined by IFNgamma production from CD4+ T cells after overnight stimulation of fresh PBMCs with CMV viral lysate. CD4 T cells were positively selected with Miltenyi beads, followed by positive selection of CD8 T cells from the CD4-negative fraction. Cells were stained for CD3, CD4, CD8, CD45RA, CD27 and a live/dead dye and were sorted on a BD Aria II into four subsets based on CD45RA and CD27. Blood was obtained from a few healthy volunteers, and the blood from each volunteer was fractionated into CD4 and CD8 T cells and subsequently into four differentiation subsets. Around 110 ml of peripheral blood was collected from each donor, and PBMC were isolated by Ficoll-Paque PLUS density-gradient centrifugation. After sorting, cells were lysed in RLT buffer, RNA was extracted using a Qiagen RNeasy kit, and the extracted RNA was stored at -80 degrees C.

What the study reported, not specific to this receptor: In both CD4 and CD8 cells, the Gini index increased while Shannon and inverse Simpson diversity decreased from naive through CM, EM and EMRA. Single alpha or beta chain sequences, rather than paired alpha/beta receptors, were used to define clonotypes. A few larger clonotypes were present in naive repertoires, particularly the CD8 repertoires, and these clonotypes were possibly memory cells re-expressing CD45RA. The abundance of TCRs followed a power law with an exponent that differed between naive and memory subsets yet stayed consistent across the three individuals. The repertoire findings for the naive and memory subsets could not be validated, as no ground truth was available. RNA-based TCR counts may be affected by expression changes linked to T cell activation and differentiation. After error correction, only a single occurrence was seen for over 85% of naive TCR sequences, so much steeper abundance distributions were produced than in memory subsets.

Library prep was done by UMI-ligation and nested PCR. The beta constant-region primer consisted of an equimolar mixture of two oligonucleotides that together covered TRBC1 and TRBC2. A single-stranded oligonucleotide bearing the SP2 primer plus a 12-nucleotide UMI was ligated onto the 3' end of the cDNA by T4 RNA ligase 1. The ligated cDNA went through four rounds of PCR with nested alpha and beta constant-region primers together with the SP2 primer. The ligation reaction was kept at 16 degrees C for roughly 19-24 hours. To avoid over-amplification, PCR2 was usually performed as a SYBR Green qPCR and halted once a predetermined threshold was reached. Apart from the first purification, every purification step used Agencourt AMPure XP magnetic beads. Library amounts were measured by Qubit and library quality was assessed on a TapeStation, where the main peak was expected at around 650 bp. The pooled libraries were sequenced on an Illumina MiSeq using v2 2x251 paired-end kits, which usually yielded roughly 0.9-2.3 million reads per sample. Each sample library was pooled at approximately 3.7 nM, and roughly 4.5-7.5% PhiX was included to improve cluster recognition. In the paper's pipeline: FASTQ reads processed by Demultiplexor were assigned V and J genes by Decombinator through tag matching that tolerated a single base-pair mismatch. By using UMIs, Collapsinator corrected both sequencing errors and the frequency errors caused by PCR heterogeneity. TCRs were translated and CDR3s were extracted from the conserved cysteine to the FGXG phenylalanine by CDR3Translator, with non-productive sequences being flagged. Repertoires were subsampled to equal numbers of UMI-defined TCRs before Gini, Shannon entropy and inverse Simpson indices were calculated. Within the linear range, a power law was fitted to clonotype abundance distributions using maximum likelihood. On one naive CD8 sample, the pipeline and MIGEC gave similar UMI counts, unique TCR numbers and clonal distributions. One analysis removed from the naive repertoire any naive TCRs that were also present in any memory subset from the same donor. The repertoires were searched for just under 7,500 CMV-associated CDR3 sequences that had been compiled from VDJdb and a published dataset. In TCRdb, the public reads were trimmed at Q25 with fastp and aligned with MiXCR, with productive beta chains retained. Under each unique CDR3 protein, matching rows form one entry showing the most common genes and DNA. TCRdb's processing, not the study's, gives the V and J calls here. The sample table shows some 150,000 distinct CDR3 sequences, and approximately 17% are seen once. 0.14% to 0.15% of the sample is held by the ten biggest clonotypes.

The receptor comes from a human donor in good health. Recombination linked TRBV12-3 or TRBV12-4 to TRBJ1-1, and TRBD1 aligns with 8 junction nucleotides. The specimen sequenced was naive CD4+ T cells from blood. Interpreted using the paper, the cell subset or site label stands for: naive T cells, CD45RA high CD27+. The CDR3 protein: CASSLTGTGGTEAFF. The DNA sequence follows: TGTGCCAGCAGTTTAACCGGGACAGGCGGCACTGAAGCTTTCTTT.